These 22 T cell receptor beta chains share one sample of origin, sequenced in a study of PD-1 blockade in mismatch repair-deficient tumors. Some clones are missing from TCRdb's copy, which holds only in-frame ones; the method was immunoSEQ multiplex PCR. The profile covers more than 20,000 clones, with approximately 84% appearing a single time and 17% taken by the ten largest. Sequenced here: peripheral blood, sampled 2 weeks after starting pembrolizumab. The receptor source for this set is an adult with mismatch repair-deficient cancer.

CDR3 protein: CSVETEGSMGGELFF. In DNA, the CDR3 is TGCAGCGTTGAGACAGAAGGCTCAATGGGCGGGGAGCTGTTTTTT. The chain joins TRBV29-1 to TRBJ2-2; TRBD1 is a possible D gene (5 bases). V lost 3 bases and J lost 7, with 18 bases in between. This CDR3 spans 15 amino acids. Germline loops: CDR1 SQVTM, CDR2 ANQGSEA.

The CDR3 protein is CASSGVGTSGRVNNEQFF. CDR3 in DNA: TGCGCCAGCAGCGGAGTAGGGACTAGCGGGAGGGTCAACAATGAGCAGTTCTTC. The chain couples TRBV5-1 to TRBJ2-1; 16 nucleotides match TRBD2. V trimming: 4 bases; J trimming: 5 bases; junction bases outside the gene matches: 9. Germline V lookup: CDR1 SGHRS, CDR2 YFSETQ. This CDR3 is 18 amino acids long.

This chain joins TRBV13 and TRBJ2-7, with D uncertain. Trimming shortened V by 2 bases and J by 4 bases, and 15 bases separated the two germline ends. From germline, CDR1 is PRHDT and CDR2 FYEKMQ (reference sequence). The CDR3 spans 15 residues. DNA of the CDR3: TGTGCCAGCAGCTTATACAGATTCGGATCGTACGAGCAGTACTTC. This translates into CASSLYRFGSYEQYF.

V and J are TRBV25-1 and TRBJ2-1; D not certain. Per germline, CDR1 MGHDK and CDR2 SYGVNS. With 5 bases removed from V and 0 bases from J, the gap between germline ends came to 11 bases. The CDR3 consists of 15 residues. CDR3 protein: CASSIWMSSYNEQFF. The CDR3 region has the DNA TGTGCCAGCAGTATCTGGATGAGCTCCTACAATGAGCAGTTCTTC.

The chain combines TRBV27 with TRBJ1-1; weak D call: TRBD1 (5 bases). From germline, CDR1 is MNHEY and CDR2 SMNVEV (reference sequence). CDR3 length: 15 residues. The V end lost 0 bases, the J end lost 0 bases, and 8 bases lay between the germline ends. The CDR3 spells CASSLSSGLNTEAFF. CDR3 bases: TGTGCCAGCAGTTTATCGTCGGGGCTGAACACTGAAGCTTTCTTT.

V usage is TRBV10-3 and J usage is TRBJ2-6; D possibly corresponds to TRBD1 (6 bases). There are 15 residues in the CDR3. Trimming removed 7 bases at V and 0 bases at J, with 10 bases between. Per germline, CDR1 ENHRY and CDR2 SYGVKD. In DNA, the CDR3 is TGTGCCATCATGACAGGAGACTCTGGGGCCAACGTCCTGACTTTC. Translating it yields CAIMTGDSGANVLTF.

The J gene is TRBJ2-3, the V gene TRBV28; the D gene is possibly TRBD1 (6 bases). Trimming shortened V by 5 bases and J by 2 bases, and 11 bases separated the two germline ends. Germline V gene lookup returns CDR1 MDHEN and CDR2 SYDVKM. This CDR3 is built from 14 residues. In DNA, the CDR3 is TGTGCCAGCAGTCAAGGACAGTACACAGATACGCAGTATTTT. Protein: CASSQGQYTDTQYF. Together with reference TRBV28 and TRBJ2-3, the CDR3 gives the full variable domain: DVKVTQSSRYLVKRTGEKVFLECVQDMDHENMFWYRQDPGLGLRLIYFSYDVKMKEKGDIPEGYSVSREKKERFSLILESASTNQTSMYLCASSQGQYTDTQYFGPGTRLTVL.

This chain uses TRBV5-4 with TRBJ2-2; tentative D call: TRBD1 (7 bases). CDR1 is SGHNT, CDR2 YYREEE, per germline (reference sequence). Trimming cost V 2 bases and J 6 bases, with 8 bases left between them. This CDR3 has 13 residues. The CDR3 sequence is CASSFRGAGELFF. DNA for the CDR3: TGTGCCAGCAGCTTCAGGGGGGCCGGGGAGCTGTTTTTT.

V gene TRBV2 combines with J gene TRBJ2-5; 7 bases are a match to TRBD1. Germline CDR1 and CDR2: SNHLY and FYNNEI. This CDR3 comprises 16 residues. V lost 7 bases to trimming and J lost 2 bases; unmatched junction nucleotides: 13. The CDR3 here is CASIRQGRNFQETQYF. In DNA, the CDR3 is TGTGCCAGCATTAGACAGGGCCGAAACTTTCAAGAGACCCAGTACTTC. Using reference TRBV2 and TRBJ2-5 for the parts outside the CDR3, the full variable domain is EPEVTQTPSHQVTQMGQEVILRCVPISNHLYFYWYRQILGQKVEFLVSFYNNEISEKSEIFDDQFSVERPDGSNFTLKIRSTKLEDSAMYFCASIRQGRNFQETQYFGPGTRLLVL.

The chain recombines TRBV7-9 with TRBJ1-3, with a weak D call TRBD1 (6 bases). Trimming cost V 5 bases and J 0 bases, with 14 bases left between them. This CDR3 comprises 16 residues. Germline V gene lookup returns CDR1 SEHNR and CDR2 FQNEAQ (reference sequence). The CDR3 nucleotides read TGTGCCAGCAGCCACACCACAGGGTCCTCTGGAAACACCATATATTTT. Translating gives CASSHTTGSSGNTIYF.

The J gene is TRBJ2-3, the V gene TRBV2, with D tentatively TRBD2 (6 bases). Germline V gives CDR1 SNHLY, CDR2 FYNNEI. Trimming pared 4 bases from V and 1 base from J, leaving 15 bases between. This CDR3 comprises 16 residues. The DNA for the CDR3 is TGTGCCAGCAGTGTGACTAGAAGCGCCGGCACAGATACGCAGTATTTT. The encoded protein is CASSVTRSAGTDTQYF.

The CDR3 DNA sequence: TGTGCCAGCAGTTTACGGCCGGGACGCAGCTTAGCCAAAAACATTCAGTACTTC. This encodes CASSLRPGRSLAKNIQYF. V is TRBV27 and J is TRBJ2-4; D could derive from TRBD1 or TRBD2 (5 bases each). In germline, CDR1 is MNHEY, CDR2 SMNVEV (reference sequence). Trimming removed 2 bases from V and 0 bases from J, with 17 bases in between. The CDR3 spans 18 residues.

The gene calls are TRBV11-2 and TRBJ1-1; D gene ambiguous. Germline V gene lookup returns CDR1 SGHAT and CDR2 FQNNGV. The CDR3 has 13 residues. Trimming took 6 bases from V and 2 from J, leaving 10 bases between them. CDR3 DNA: TGTGCCAGCAGGGGCCAGAGTAACACTGAAGCTTTCTTT. This encodes CASRGQSNTEAFF.

The gene calls are TRBV5-1 and TRBJ2-1; D is possibly TRBD2 (5 bases). The germline CDR1 and CDR2 sequences are SGHRS and YFSETQ. V lost 1 base and J lost 8, with 22 bases in between. CDR3 size: 17 residues. The CDR3 sequence: CASSLKTLARPQDEQFF. The CDR3, as DNA: TGCGCCAGCAGCTTGAAAACTCTAGCTAGGCCTCAGGATGAGCAGTTCTTC.

The chain employs TRBV19 and TRBJ1-2; 8 bases fit TRBD1. This CDR3 spans 15 amino acids. The V gene's germline CDR1 is LNHDA and CDR2 SQIVND (reference sequence). V dropped 6 bases and J dropped 2; count of bases not matched to a gene: 8. The CDR3 region is CASSFGQGPNYGYTF. The CDR3 DNA sequence: TGTGCCAGTAGCTTCGGACAGGGCCCCAACTATGGCTACACCTTC.

The rearrangement uses TRBV6-1 and TRBJ1-3; D is unresolved. From germline, CDR1 is MNHNS and CDR2 SASEGT. Trimming pared 4 bases from V and 2 bases from J, leaving 9 bases between. The CDR3 has 14 amino acids. CDR3 nucleotides: TGTGCCAGCAGTGGGAGCGGAACTGGAAACACCATATATTTT. This sequence encodes CASSGSGTGNTIYF.

The chain employs TRBV6-6 and TRBJ1-5; TRBD1 matches at 9 bases. The junction had 2 bases not matched to a gene; V was cut back by 2 bases and J by 6 bases. Germline V CDR1 and CDR2: MNHNY, SVGAGI (reference sequence). This CDR3 is 14 amino acids long. The chain's CDR3 is CASSYGTGPQPQHF. CDR3 DNA: TGTGCCAGCAGTTACGGGACAGGGCCTCAGCCCCAGCATTTT.

The chain recombines TRBV25-1 with TRBJ2-1, with a possible D match to TRBD2 (6 bases). The CDR3 totals 15 residues. Germline-derived CDR1 and CDR2 are MGHDK and SYGVNS. V was cut by 10 bases and J by 9 bases, with 25 bases left in between. The CDR3 DNA reads TGTGCCACCTCCCGGAGGGGTACGATAAGTGGTGAGCAGTTCTTC. Protein sequence: CATSRRGTISGEQFF.

Comment on this clone: Other DNA sequences in this sample translate to the same CDR3. The chain uses TRBV7-2 and TRBJ1-1, with TRBD1 matching 7 bases. The CDR3 runs to 13 residues. Germline values: CDR1 SGHTA, CDR2 FQGNSA. V dropped 2 bases and J dropped 8; count of bases not matched to a gene: 5. The CDR3 DNA reads as TGTGCCAGCAGCTTAACACAGGGGACCGAAGCTTTCTTT. As protein: CASSLTQGTEAFF.

This sequence joins TRBV7-8 and TRBJ1-2; D might be TRBD1 (5 bases). CDR1 is SGHVS and CDR2 is FQNEAQ in the germline V gene. Trimming shortened V by 3 bases and J by 8 bases, and 10 bases separated the two germline ends. The CDR3 contains 12 residues. CDR3 nucleotides: TGTGCCAGCAGCTTTGGGGCCGGGGGCTACACCTTC. This sequence encodes CASSFGAGGYTF.

V is TRBV2 and J is TRBJ2-7; possibly TRBD2 for D (6 bases). Germline V CDR1 and CDR2: SNHLY, FYNNEI. This CDR3 has 15 amino acids. Between the trimmed V and J ends, which lost 7 bases and 0 bases, there was a span of 16 bases. As DNA, the CDR3 is TGTGCCAGCACCTCCGGGACTCTTAGCTCCTACGAGCAGTACTTC. This codes for CASTSGTLSSYEQYF.

This chain links TRBV27 with TRBJ2-7; D not certain. This CDR3 has 14 amino acids. The ends were cut back, 1 base at V and 1 base at J, with 8 bases in the middle. Germline CDR1 and CDR2: MNHEY and SMNVEV (reference sequence). The CDR3 region has the DNA TGTGCCAGCAGTTTATTGGGGTATTCCTACGAGCAGTACTTC. This sequence encodes CASSLLGYSYEQYF.